These 20 T cell receptor beta chains came from one sample sequenced in a study of blood T cells in healthy people across ages (dated by TCRdb to about 2015). Library generation was performed with 5' RACE. These reads were obtained on an Illumina HiSeq 2500. A second PCR of about 6 to 11 cycles was run with a J-beta primer mix and a sample-barcoded 5' primer. TCRdb passed the public sequencing reads through fastp at Q25 and MiXCR, retaining productive beta sequences. Identical CDR3 proteins give one entry, which carries the most common genes and DNA. The sample contains around 800,000 distinct CDR3 sequences, around 68% of them found a single time. Together, the top ten hold around 30% of the sample. The sequenced material came from blood. Every receptor here comes from a man aged 25-45 years in good health.

CDR3 nucleotide sequence: TGTGCTAGTGGTAATCAACCCGGGACAGGGGTCTATGGCTACACCTTC. As protein: CASGNQPGTGVYGYTF. This chain uses TRBV12-5 with TRBJ1-2; 10 bases are a match to TRBD1. The V segment lost 5 bases and the J segment 4 bases; nucleotides outside the gene matches: 10. Germline lookup yields CDR1 LGHNT and CDR2 FRNRAP. The CDR3 is 16 residues long.

This chain links TRBV3-1 with TRBJ2-7, with D perhaps TRBD2 (5 bases). Trimming removed 9 bases from V and 6 bases from J, with 21 bases in between. This CDR3 spans 14 amino acids. Germline CDR1 reads LGHDT; CDR2 reads YNNKEL (reference sequence). The CDR3 nucleotides are TGTGCCAGTGGCGACTTCGGAAGGGCGGGCGAGCAGTACTTC. This codes for CASGDFGRAGEQYF.

V is TRBV9 and J is TRBJ2-7, with a weak D call TRBD2 (5 bases). From germline, CDR1 is SGDLS and CDR2 YYNGEE. The CDR3 sequence is 14 residues long. V lost 1 base to trimming and J lost 0 bases, with 8 bases between them. In DNA form, the CDR3 reads TGTGCCAGCAGCGTAAAGGAGGTCTCCTACGAGCAGTACTTC. Its translation is CASSVKEVSYEQYF. Full variable domain (outside the CDR3, taken from reference TRBV9 and TRBJ2-7): DSGVTQTPKHLITATGQRVTLRCSPRSGDLSVYWYQQSLDQGLQFLIQYYNGEERAKGNILERFSAQQFPDLHSELNLSSLELGDSALYFCASSVKEVSYEQYFGPGTRLTVT.

The chain is built from TRBV9 and TRBJ2-1; D gene uncertain. Looked up from germline, CDR1 is SGDLS and CDR2 is YYNGEE. The length of the CDR3 is 15 residues. V was cut by 0 bases and J by 2 bases, with 9 bases left in between. The CDR3 coding sequence is TGTGCCAGCAGCGTAGGTTCGGCGACCTACAATGAGCAGTTCTTC. This gives the protein CASSVGSATYNEQFF.

V usage is TRBV7-9 and J usage is TRBJ2-4, with 9 positions matching TRBD2. This CDR3 is 16 amino acids long. The germline CDR1 and CDR2 sequences are SEHNR and FQNEAQ (reference sequence). V lost 1 base, J lost 7 bases, and 8 bases stayed unmatched. The CDR3 sequence is CASSLEASGARNIQYF. The CDR3 DNA reads as TGTGCCAGCAGCTTAGAGGCTAGCGGGGCCCGCAACATTCAGTACTTC. Supplemented by reference TRBV7-9 and TRBJ2-4, the full variable domain reads DTGVSQNPRHKITKRGQNVTFRCDPISEHNRLYWYRQTLGQGPEFLTYFQNEAQLEKSRLLSDRFSAERPKGSFSTLEIQRTEQGDSAMYLCASSLEASGARNIQYFGAGTRLSVL.

V usage is TRBV20-1 and J usage is TRBJ2-2; D might be TRBD2 (5 bases). The CDR3 length is 13 residues. Germline V CDR1 and CDR2: DFQATT, SNEGSKA (reference sequence). For the CDR3, the DNA is TGCAGAGTGGCGGCGAGGGTCTCCGGGGAGCTGTTTTTT. Residues: CRVAARVSGELFF.

This clonotype came up once. The V call is TRBV9, the J call TRBJ2-5, with 11 bases matching TRBD2. In germline, CDR1 is SGDLS, CDR2 YYNGEE. V lost 6 bases, J lost 2 bases, and 3 bases stayed unmatched. The CDR3 has 14 amino acids. In nucleotides, the CDR3 is TGTGCCAGCACACTAGCGGGGGAGCAAGAGACCCAGTACTTC. It yields the protein CASTLAGEQETQYF.

V is TRBV27 and J is TRBJ1-1; maybe TRBD1 (6 bases). Per germline, CDR1 MNHEY and CDR2 SMNVEV (reference sequence). This CDR3 region has 16 residues. The ends were cut back, 2 bases at V and 4 bases at J, with 17 bases in the middle. The CDR3 nucleotides read TGTGCCAGCAGTTTAGTTAGGGGGAGGTTCGGCACTGAAGCTTTCTTT. This translates into CASSLVRGRFGTEAFF.

The gene calls are TRBV4-3 and TRBJ1-1; 9 nucleotides agree with TRBD1. The J segment lost 6 bases and the V segment lost 4 bases, leaving 12 bases of the junction unmatched. CDR3 size: 16 residues. Germline V gives CDR1 LGHNA, CDR2 YSLEER. The CDR3 sequence is CASSPGTGKNLAEAFF. CDR3 bases: TGCGCCAGCAGCCCGGGGACAGGGAAGAATTTGGCTGAAGCTTTCTTT.

The chain combines TRBV5-1 with TRBJ2-1; weak D call: TRBD1 (6 bases). Germline loops: CDR1 SGHRS, CDR2 YFSETQ. The CDR3 covers 15 residues. Deletions cut 3 bases from V and 4 bases from J, with 14 bases between. CDR3 nucleotides: TGCGCCAGCAGCTCGACAGGAACCTATTACAATGAGCAGTTCTTC. As protein: CASSSTGTYYNEQFF.

The chain is built from TRBV3-1 and TRBJ1-5; D is perhaps TRBD1 (5 bases). There are 15 residues in the CDR3. Germline CDR1 reads LGHDT; CDR2 reads YNNKEL (reference sequence). Trimming stripped 1 base from V and 3 bases from J, with 10 bases between. The CDR3: CASSQGGLANQPQHF. Here the CDR3 DNA reads TGTGCCAGCAGCCAAGGGGGGTTAGCCAATCAGCCCCAGCATTTT.

This chain's CDR3 is CSVEEGRGPWGAQYF. DNA for the CDR3: TGCAGCGTTGAAGAAGGCAGAGGCCCGTGGGGCGCGCAGTACTTC. This sequence joins TRBV29-1 and TRBJ2-4; D is perhaps TRBD1 (5 bases). Trimming removed 0 bases from V and 13 bases from J, with 22 bases in between. CDR1 SQVTM and CDR2 ANQGSEA come from the germline V gene. This CDR3 has 15 amino acids.

The chain is built from TRBV18 and TRBJ2-3; D might be TRBD2 (7 bases). Germline V gene data show CDR1 as KGHSH and CDR2 as LQKENI. There are 15 residues in the CDR3. Trimming stripped 5 bases from V and 5 bases from J, with 17 bases between. The CDR3 loop reads CASSSVGGQEDTQYF. The CDR3 bases are TGTGCCAGCTCATCAGTCGGGGGGCAAGAAGATACGCAGTATTTT.

This clonotype was detected only a few times. V usage is TRBV5-1 and J usage is TRBJ2-5, with TRBD2 identical over 12 bases. V lost 4 bases, J lost 1 base, and 5 bases stayed unmatched. The length of the CDR3 is 16 residues. CDR1 is SGHRS, CDR2 YFSETQ, per germline. The CDR3 sequence: CASSPGTSGPQETQYF. CDR3 nucleotide sequence: TGCGCCAGCAGCCCCGGGACTAGCGGGCCCCAAGAGACCCAGTACTTC.

The J gene is TRBJ2-2, the V gene TRBV21-1; the table's TRBD1 call for D was not verified on the DNA. TRBV21-1 is labeled a pseudogene. CDR3 length: 16 amino acids. The CDR3 spells CAGSGQGNANTGELFF. CDR3 nucleotides: TGTGCCGGCAGCGGACAGGGGAACGCGAACACCGGGGAGCTGTTTTTT.

The DNA for the CDR3 is TGCGCCAGCAGCCTAAGATGGGCTACGAGTGAGCAGTACTTC. It translates to CASSLRWATSEQYF. The chain carries TRBV4-1 and TRBJ2-4, with unresolved D. The CDR3 runs 14 residues. The V and J ends lost 4 bases and 13 bases respectively, with 20 bases between them. Germline CDR1 is MGHRA and CDR2 is YSYEKL.

This CDR3 reads CASSLGFRYEQYF. In DNA, the CDR3 is TGTGCCAGCAGTTTAGGATTTCGGTACGAGCAGTACTTC. J is TRBJ2-4 and V is TRBV12-3 or TRBV12-4; no clear D gene. The J call could be wrong; TRBJ2-7 is a better fit for the DNA end. The CDR3 totals 13 residues.

The chain links TRBV7-9 to TRBJ2-7; no firm D call. The CDR3 is 14 residues long. CDR1 and CDR2 from the germline V gene are SEHNR and FQNEAQ (reference sequence). V gave up 6 bases and J gave up 2 bases, with 14 bases separating them. The CDR3 bases are TGTGCCAGCAGTCCCACTGGGGATCCCTACGAGCAGTACTTC. This translates into CASSPTGDPYEQYF. The full variable domain, rest sourced from reference TRBV7-9 and TRBJ2-7, is DTGVSQNPRHKITKRGQNVTFRCDPISEHNRLYWYRQTLGQGPEFLTYFQNEAQLEKSRLLSDRFSAERPKGSFSTLEIQRTEQGDSAMYLCASSPTGDPYEQYFGPGTRLTVT.

This clonotype was recorded once. The chain recombines TRBV7-2 with TRBJ2-3, with D possibly being TRBD1 (8 bases). V shed 1 base and J shed 4 bases, with 27 bases lying between them. Germline V CDR1 and CDR2: SGHTA, FQGNSA. This CDR3 spans 20 amino acids. The CDR3 sequence is CASSLGRYRGGAQRPDTQYF. The CDR3, as DNA: TGTGCCAGCAGCTTAGGACGATACAGGGGGGGGGCACAACGCCCAGATACGCAGTATTTT.

This clonotype was found many times. An end of the junction differs from the germline gene, which may be a read error. V usage is TRBV12-3 or TRBV12-4 and J usage is TRBJ2-5; possibly TRBD1 or TRBD2 for D (6 bases each). The CDR3 extends over 13 amino acids. The CDR3 DNA is TGTGCCAGCAGCTTAGGGGGGCCAGAGACCCAGTACTTC. Protein: CASSLGGPETQYF.